Presented here are 3 T cell receptor beta chains from one specimen sequenced in a study of human T cells and chemical hapten exposure (dated by TCRdb to about 2021). Libraries were built with RACE. The sample was run on a NextSeq 500. Through fastp at Q25 and MiXCR, TCRdb rebuilt clones from the public reads, retaining in-frame beta chains. CDR3 protein sequences are deduplicated, and each keeps its most common genes and DNA. The sample table lists some 190,000 distinct CDR3 sequences, 20% to 25% of them with a count of one. Over 6.5% of the sample is in the top ten clones. What this sample's time point label stands for: patch test 1, 2 weeks after DPC sensitization. Sample treatment or condition, as interpreted from the label and publication: therapeutic diphenylcyclopropenone sensitization with weekly scalp DPC. The sequencing here drew on whole blood, taken in connection with sensitization to the hapten diphenylcyclopropenone (DPC). These receptor sequences come from a woman aged 45 to 65 with alopecia areata. Some clones in this sample may be carry-over from other donors' samples.

There are a few counts of this clonotype. The rearrangement joins TRBV7-2 to TRBJ2-1; D uncertain. V lost 10 bases and J lost 8, with 21 bases in between. The CDR3 totals 14 residues. Germline V CDR1 and CDR2: SGHTA, FQGNSA. The CDR3 DNA sequence: TGTGCCACCTCCCCGCCTCCCGAGCGCCATGAGCAGTTCTTC. Translating it yields CATSPPPERHEQFF.

This chain links TRBV20-1 with TRBJ2-3; 8 nucleotides agree with TRBD2. Per germline, CDR1 DFQATT and CDR2 SNEGSKA (reference sequence). This CDR3 contains 14 residues. Trimming took 6 bases from V and 4 from J; bases not matched to a gene: 9. CDR3 amino acids: CSAAAGVIPDTQYF. As DNA, the CDR3 is TGCAGTGCCGCAGCGGGAGTGATTCCAGATACGCAGTATTTT.

The chain combines TRBV5-1 with TRBJ2-5; 7 bases match TRBD1. Per the germline V gene, CDR1 is SGHRS and CDR2 is YFSETQ. The V gene end was trimmed by 4 bases and the J gene end by 4 bases; junction bases not matched to a gene: 10. This CDR3 is built from 15 residues. CDR3 DNA sequence: TGCGCCAGCAGCCCGGACAGGAGAGAGAGAGAGACCCAGTACTTC. Its translation is CASSPDRRERETQYF.